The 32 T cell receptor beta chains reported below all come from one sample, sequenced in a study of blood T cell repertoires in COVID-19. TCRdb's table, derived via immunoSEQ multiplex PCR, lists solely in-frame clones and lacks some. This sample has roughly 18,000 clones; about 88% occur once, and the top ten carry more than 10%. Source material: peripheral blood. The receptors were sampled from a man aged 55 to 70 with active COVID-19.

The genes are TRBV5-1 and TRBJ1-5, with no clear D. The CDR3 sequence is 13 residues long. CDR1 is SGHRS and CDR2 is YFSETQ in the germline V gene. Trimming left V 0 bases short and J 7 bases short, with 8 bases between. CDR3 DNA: TGCGCCAGCAGCTTGGACAGTCGACAGCCCCAGCATTTT. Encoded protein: CASSLDSRQPQHF.

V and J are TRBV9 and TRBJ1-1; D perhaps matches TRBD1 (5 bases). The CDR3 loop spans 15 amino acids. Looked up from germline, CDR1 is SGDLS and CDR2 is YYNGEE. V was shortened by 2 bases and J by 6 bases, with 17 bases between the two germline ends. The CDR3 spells CASSVGQRGGAEAFF. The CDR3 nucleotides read TGTGCCAGCAGCGTGGGTCAAAGGGGTGGGGCTGAAGCTTTCTTT.

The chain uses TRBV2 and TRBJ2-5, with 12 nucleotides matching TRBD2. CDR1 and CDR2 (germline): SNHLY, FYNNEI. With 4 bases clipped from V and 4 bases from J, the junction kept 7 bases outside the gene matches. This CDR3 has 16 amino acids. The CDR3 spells CASSGLLAGGRETQYF. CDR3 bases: TGTGCCAGCAGTGGATTGCTAGCGGGGGGGAGAGAGACCCAGTACTTC.

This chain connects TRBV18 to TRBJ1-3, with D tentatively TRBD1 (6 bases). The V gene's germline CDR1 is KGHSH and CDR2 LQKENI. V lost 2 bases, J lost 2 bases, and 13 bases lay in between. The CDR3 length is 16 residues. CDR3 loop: CASSPTPGGAGNTIYF. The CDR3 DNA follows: TGTGCCAGCTCACCAACCCCGGGGGGCGCTGGAAACACCATATATTTT. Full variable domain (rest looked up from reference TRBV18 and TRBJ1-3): NAGVMQNPRHLVRRRGQEARLRCSPMKGHSHVYWYRQLPEEGLKFMVYLQKENIIDESGMPKERFSAEFPKEGPSILRIQQVVRGDSAAYFCASSPTPGGAGNTIYFGEGSWLTVV.

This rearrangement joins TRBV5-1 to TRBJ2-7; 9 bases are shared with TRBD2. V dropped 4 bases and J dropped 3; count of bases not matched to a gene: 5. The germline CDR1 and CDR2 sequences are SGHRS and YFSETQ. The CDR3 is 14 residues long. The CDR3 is CASSLAGTLYEQYF. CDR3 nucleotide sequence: TGCGCCAGCAGCCTAGCGGGAACTCTCTACGAGCAGTACTTC.

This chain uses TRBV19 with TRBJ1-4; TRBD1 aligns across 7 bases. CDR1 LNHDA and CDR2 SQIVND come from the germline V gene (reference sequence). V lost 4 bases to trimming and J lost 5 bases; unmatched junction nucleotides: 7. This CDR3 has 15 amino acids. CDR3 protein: CASSKSGGRNEKLFF. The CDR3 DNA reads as TGTGCCAGTAGTAAGTCAGGGGGTAGGAATGAAAAACTGTTTTTT.

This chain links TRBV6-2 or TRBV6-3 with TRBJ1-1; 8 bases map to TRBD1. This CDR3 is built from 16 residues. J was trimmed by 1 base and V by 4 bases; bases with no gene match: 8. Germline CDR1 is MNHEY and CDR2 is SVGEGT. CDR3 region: CASSSSGGAKNTEAFF. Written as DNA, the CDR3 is TGTGCCAGCAGTTCCTCAGGGGGCGCGAAGAACACTGAAGCTTTCTTT.

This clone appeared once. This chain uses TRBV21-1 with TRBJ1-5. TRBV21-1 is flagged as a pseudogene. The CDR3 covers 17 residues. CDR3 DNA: TGTGCCAGCAGCGGAAGGGGAGGGGGAGGACACAATCAGCCCCAGCATTTT. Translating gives CASSGRGGGGHNQPQHF.

Here the CDR3 DNA reads TGTGCCAGCACCCCTTCGACAGGGAATAATTCACCCCTCCACTTT. Its protein product is CASTPSTGNNSPLHF. The genes are TRBV28 and TRBJ1-6; 7 nucleotides match TRBD1. Looked up from germline, CDR1 is MDHEN and CDR2 is SYDVKM. Germline trimming cut 7 bases from V and 5 bases from J; bases unmatched to any gene: 8. The CDR3 covers 15 residues.

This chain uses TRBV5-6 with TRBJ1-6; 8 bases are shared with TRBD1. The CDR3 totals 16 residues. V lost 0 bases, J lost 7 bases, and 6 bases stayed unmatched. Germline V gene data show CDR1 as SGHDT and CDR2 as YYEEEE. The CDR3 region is CASSLGQGNRNSPLHF. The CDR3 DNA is TGTGCCAGCAGCTTGGGACAGGGGAATCGGAATTCACCCCTCCACTTT.

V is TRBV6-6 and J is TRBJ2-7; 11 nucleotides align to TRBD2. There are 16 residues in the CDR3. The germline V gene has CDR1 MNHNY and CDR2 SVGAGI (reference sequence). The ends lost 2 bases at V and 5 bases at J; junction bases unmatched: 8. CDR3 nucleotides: TGTGCCAGCAGTTACCCAAAACTAGCGGGAGTGAACGAGCAGTACTTC. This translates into CASSYPKLAGVNEQYF.

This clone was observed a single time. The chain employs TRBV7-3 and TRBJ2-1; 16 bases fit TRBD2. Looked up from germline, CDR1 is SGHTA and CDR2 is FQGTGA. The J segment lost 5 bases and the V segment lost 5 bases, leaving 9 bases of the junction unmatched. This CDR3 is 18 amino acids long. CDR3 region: CASSPQGLAGGFNNEQFF. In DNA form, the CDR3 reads TGTGCCAGCAGCCCCCAGGGACTAGCGGGGGGGTTCAACAATGAGCAGTTCTTC.

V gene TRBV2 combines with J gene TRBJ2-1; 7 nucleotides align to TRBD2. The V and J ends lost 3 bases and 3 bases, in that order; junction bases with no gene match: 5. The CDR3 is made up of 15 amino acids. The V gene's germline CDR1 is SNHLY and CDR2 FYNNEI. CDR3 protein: CASSDSGGNYNEQFF. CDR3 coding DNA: TGTGCCAGCAGTGATTCGGGGGGAAACTACAATGAGCAGTTCTTC.

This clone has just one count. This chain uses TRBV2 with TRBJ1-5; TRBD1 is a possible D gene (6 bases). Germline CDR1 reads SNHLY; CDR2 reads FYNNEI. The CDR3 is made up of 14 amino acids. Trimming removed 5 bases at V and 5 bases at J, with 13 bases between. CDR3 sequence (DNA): TGTGCCAGCAGTCCAGGGGTGAGAGATCAGCCCCAGCATTTT. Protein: CASSPGVRDQPQHF.

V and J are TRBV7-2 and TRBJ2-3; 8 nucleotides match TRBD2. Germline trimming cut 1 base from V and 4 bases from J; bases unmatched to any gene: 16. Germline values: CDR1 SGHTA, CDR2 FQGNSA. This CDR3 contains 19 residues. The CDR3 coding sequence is TGTGCCAGCAGCTTAGTCCGGGTAGCGGGACAAGCATCGGCAGATACGCAGTATTTT. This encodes CASSLVRVAGQASADTQYF.

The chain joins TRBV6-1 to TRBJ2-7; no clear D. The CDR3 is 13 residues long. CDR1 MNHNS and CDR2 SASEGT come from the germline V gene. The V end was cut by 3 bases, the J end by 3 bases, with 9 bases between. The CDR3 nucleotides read TGTGCCAGCAGTGAGGGCGCTTACTACGAGCAGTACTTC. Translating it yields CASSEGAYYEQYF.

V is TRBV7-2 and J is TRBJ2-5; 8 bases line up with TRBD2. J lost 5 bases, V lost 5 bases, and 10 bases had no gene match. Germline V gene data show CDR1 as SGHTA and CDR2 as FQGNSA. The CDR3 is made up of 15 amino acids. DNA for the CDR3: TGTGCCAGCAGCCGCAGAGGGACTAGGGAGGAGACCCAGTACTTC. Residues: CASSRRGTREETQYF.

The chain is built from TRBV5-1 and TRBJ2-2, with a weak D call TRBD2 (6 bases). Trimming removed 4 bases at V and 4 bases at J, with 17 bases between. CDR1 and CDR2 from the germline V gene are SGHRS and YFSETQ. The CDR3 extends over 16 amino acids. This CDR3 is CASSPPGLITTGELFF. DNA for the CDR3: TGCGCCAGCAGCCCCCCAGGACTAATTACCACCGGGGAGCTGTTTTTT.

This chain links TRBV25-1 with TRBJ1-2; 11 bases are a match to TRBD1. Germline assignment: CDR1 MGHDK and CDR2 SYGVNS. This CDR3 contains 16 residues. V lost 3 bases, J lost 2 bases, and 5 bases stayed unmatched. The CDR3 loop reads CASSDPGTGGNYGYTF. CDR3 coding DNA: TGTGCCAGCAGTGATCCCGGGACAGGGGGAAACTATGGCTACACCTTC.

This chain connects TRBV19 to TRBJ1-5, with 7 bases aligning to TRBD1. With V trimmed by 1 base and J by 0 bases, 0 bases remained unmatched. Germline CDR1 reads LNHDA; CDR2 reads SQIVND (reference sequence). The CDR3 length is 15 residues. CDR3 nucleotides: TGTGCCAGTAGTATAGGACAGGGTAGCAATCAGCCCCAGCATTTT. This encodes CASSIGQGSNQPQHF. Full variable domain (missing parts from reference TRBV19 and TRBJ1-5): DGGITQSPKYLFRKEGQNVTLSCEQNLNHDAMYWYRQDPGQGLRLIYYSQIVNDFQKGDIAEGYSVSREKKESFPLTVTSAQKNPTAFYLCASSIGQGSNQPQHFGDGTRLSIL.

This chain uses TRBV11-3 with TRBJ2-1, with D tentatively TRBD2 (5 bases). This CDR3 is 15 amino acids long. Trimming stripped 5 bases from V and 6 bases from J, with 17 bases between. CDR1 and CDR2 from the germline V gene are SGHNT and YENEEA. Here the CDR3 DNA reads TGTGCCAGCAGCCTTCGAGGGAGAAGTGGCAATGAGCAGTTCTTC. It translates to CASSLRGRSGNEQFF.

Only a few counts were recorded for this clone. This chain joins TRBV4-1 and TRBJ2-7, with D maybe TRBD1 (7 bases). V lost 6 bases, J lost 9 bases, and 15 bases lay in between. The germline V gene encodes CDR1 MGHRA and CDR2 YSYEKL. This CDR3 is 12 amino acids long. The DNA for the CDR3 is TGCGCCAGCAGTAATACGCAGGGGGGGCAGTACTTC. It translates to CASSNTQGGQYF.

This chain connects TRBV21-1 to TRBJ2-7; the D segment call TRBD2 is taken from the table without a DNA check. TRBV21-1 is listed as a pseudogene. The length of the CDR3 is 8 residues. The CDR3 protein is CAGREQYF. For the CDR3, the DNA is TGTGCCGGTCGGGAGCAGTACTTC.

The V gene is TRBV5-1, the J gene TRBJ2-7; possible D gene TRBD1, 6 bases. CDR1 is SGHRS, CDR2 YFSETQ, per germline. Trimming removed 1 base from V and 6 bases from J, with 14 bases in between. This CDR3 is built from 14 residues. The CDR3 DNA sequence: TGCGCCAGCAGCTTGTTGGGGGCCCCGTCCGAGCAGTACTTC. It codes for CASSLLGAPSEQYF.

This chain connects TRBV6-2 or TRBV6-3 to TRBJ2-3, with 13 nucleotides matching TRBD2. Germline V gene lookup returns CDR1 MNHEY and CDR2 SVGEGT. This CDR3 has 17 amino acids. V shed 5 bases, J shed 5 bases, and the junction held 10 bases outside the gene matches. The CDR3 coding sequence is TGTGCCAGCAGTCCAGCCTACGGACTAGCGGGAGTAGATACGCAGTATTTT. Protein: CASSPAYGLAGVDTQYF.

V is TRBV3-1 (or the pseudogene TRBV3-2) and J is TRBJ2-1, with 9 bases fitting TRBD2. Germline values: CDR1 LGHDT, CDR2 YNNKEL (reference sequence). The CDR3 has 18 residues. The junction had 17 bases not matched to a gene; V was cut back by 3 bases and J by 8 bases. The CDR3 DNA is TGTGCCAGCAGCCAGAGGGCCTCCGGGACTAGCTTTTATGATGAGCAGTTCTTC. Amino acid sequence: CASSQRASGTSFYDEQFF.

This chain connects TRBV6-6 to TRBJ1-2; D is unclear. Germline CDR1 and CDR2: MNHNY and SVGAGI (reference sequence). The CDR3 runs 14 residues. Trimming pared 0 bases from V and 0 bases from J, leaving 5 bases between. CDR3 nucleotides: TGTGCCAGCAGTTACTCGCGGCCTAACTATGGCTACACCTTC. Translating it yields CASSYSRPNYGYTF.

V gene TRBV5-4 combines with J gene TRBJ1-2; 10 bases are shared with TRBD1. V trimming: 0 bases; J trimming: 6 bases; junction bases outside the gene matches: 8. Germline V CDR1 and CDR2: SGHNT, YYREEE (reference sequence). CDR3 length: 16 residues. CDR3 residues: CASSLGRGTGDDGYTF. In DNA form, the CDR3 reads TGTGCCAGCAGCTTGGGGCGCGGGACAGGGGACGATGGCTACACCTTC.

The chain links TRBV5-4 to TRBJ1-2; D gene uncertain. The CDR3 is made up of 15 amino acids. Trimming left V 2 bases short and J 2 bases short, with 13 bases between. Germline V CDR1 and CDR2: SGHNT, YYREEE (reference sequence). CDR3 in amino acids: CASSFKRLGNYGYTF. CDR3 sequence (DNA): TGTGCCAGCAGCTTTAAGAGGCTCGGCAACTATGGCTACACCTTC.

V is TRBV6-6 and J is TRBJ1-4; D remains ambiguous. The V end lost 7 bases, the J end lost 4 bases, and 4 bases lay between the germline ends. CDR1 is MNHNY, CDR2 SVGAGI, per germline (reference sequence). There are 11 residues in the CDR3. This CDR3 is CASTVNEKLFF. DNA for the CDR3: TGTGCCAGCACCGTTAATGAAAAACTGTTTTTT.

CDR3 sequence reads: CASSGRGLAGVCEQYF. The CDR3 DNA reads as TGTGCCAGCAGCGGCCGTGGACTAGCGGGAGTCTGTGAGCAGTACTTC. The chain uses TRBV21-1 and TRBJ2-7; the D segment call TRBD2 is taken from the table without a DNA check. TRBV21-1 represents a pseudogene. This CDR3 has 16 amino acids.

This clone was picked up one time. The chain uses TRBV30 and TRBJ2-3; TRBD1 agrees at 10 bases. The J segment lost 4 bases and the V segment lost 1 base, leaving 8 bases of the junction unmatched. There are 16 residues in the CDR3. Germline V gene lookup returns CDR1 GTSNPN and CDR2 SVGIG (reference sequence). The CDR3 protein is CAWSAGTGDRADTQYF. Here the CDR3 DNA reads TGTGCCTGGAGTGCGGGGACAGGGGATCGGGCAGATACGCAGTATTTT.